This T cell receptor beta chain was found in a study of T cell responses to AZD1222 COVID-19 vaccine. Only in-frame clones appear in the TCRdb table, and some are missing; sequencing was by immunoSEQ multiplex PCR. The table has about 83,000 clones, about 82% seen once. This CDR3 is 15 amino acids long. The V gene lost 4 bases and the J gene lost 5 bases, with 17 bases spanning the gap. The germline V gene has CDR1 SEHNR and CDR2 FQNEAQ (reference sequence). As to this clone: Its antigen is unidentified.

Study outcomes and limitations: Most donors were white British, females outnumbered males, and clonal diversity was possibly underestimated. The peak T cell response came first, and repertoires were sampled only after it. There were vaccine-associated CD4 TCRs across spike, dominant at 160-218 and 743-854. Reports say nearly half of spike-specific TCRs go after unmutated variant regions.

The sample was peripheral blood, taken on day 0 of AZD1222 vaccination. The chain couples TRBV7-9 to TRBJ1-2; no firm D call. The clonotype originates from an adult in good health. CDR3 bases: TGTGCCAGCAGCTCCCTCGGGCGGAAGTTATATGGCTACACCTTC. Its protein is CASSSLGRKLYGYTF.